This entry lists 8 T cell receptor beta chains sequenced from one sample in a study of glioma-infiltrating T cells after dendritic cell vaccination. Sequenced by immunoSEQ multiplex PCR; TCRdb stores in-frame clones only, minus some. The sample lists over 80,000 clones; around 90% were seen once. Sequences were derived from blood, sampled before dendritic cell vaccination. These TCRs come from a human donor with glioblastoma.

This chain connects TRBV5-1 to TRBJ2-1, with TRBD2 identical over 7 bases. This CDR3 spans 14 amino acids. V lost 7 bases, J lost 6 bases, and 10 bases stayed unmatched. Germline loops: CDR1 SGHRS, CDR2 YFSETQ. The CDR3: CASGMGGVGNEQFF. CDR3 sequence (DNA): TGCGCCAGCGGAATGGGGGGGGTGGGCAATGAGCAGTTCTTC.

The J gene is TRBJ1-1, the V gene TRBV6-5; 8 nucleotides match TRBD1. Per the germline V gene, CDR1 is MNHEY and CDR2 is SVGAGI. With V trimmed by 5 bases and J by 5 bases, 4 bases remained unmatched. This CDR3 has 13 residues. CDR3 nucleotide sequence: TGTGCCAGCAGTCCCCAGGGGGCTACTGAAGCTTTCTTT. Translated: CASSPQGATEAFF.

The chain is built from TRBV6-4 and TRBJ2-6; a weak D match, TRBD1 (6 bases). V was trimmed by 3 bases and J by 4 bases, leaving 10 bases between them. Germline assignment: CDR1 MRHNA and CDR2 SNTAGT. CDR3 length equals 15 residues. The CDR3 spells CASSETGLGANVLTF. Written as DNA, the CDR3 is TGTGCCAGCAGTGAAACAGGGTTAGGGGCCAACGTCCTGACTTTC.

This clone was seen only once. The chain couples TRBV28 to TRBJ1-4; 8 bases fit TRBD1. This CDR3 has 15 residues. Trimming removed 6 bases from V and 5 bases from J; junction bases left unmatched: 8. Per germline, CDR1 MDHEN and CDR2 SYDVKM. The CDR3 coding sequence is TGTGCCAGCAGCCACCGGGACAGGATGAATGAAAAACTGTTTTTT. Translated, it gives CASSHRDRMNEKLFF.

This chain links TRBV5-1 with TRBJ1-2, with 9 positions matching TRBD1. With 5 bases clipped from V and 6 bases from J, the junction kept 5 bases outside the gene matches. Germline loops: CDR1 SGHRS, CDR2 YFSETQ. The CDR3 contains 13 residues. The CDR3 is CASRPTGGHGYTF. The CDR3 nucleotides are TGCGCCAGCAGGCCTACAGGGGGCCATGGCTACACCTTC.

The J gene is TRBJ1-3, the V gene TRBV28, with 11 bases matching TRBD1. The CDR3 is 16 amino acids. The V and J ends lost 7 bases and 2 bases, in that order; junction bases with no gene match: 7. Germline V lookup: CDR1 MDHEN, CDR2 SYDVKM. The CDR3 region is CASNDPGQGAGNTIYF. The CDR3 coding sequence is TGTGCCAGCAATGATCCGGGACAGGGGGCTGGAAACACCATATATTTT. The full variable domain, rest sourced from reference TRBV28 and TRBJ1-3, is DVKVTQSSRYLVKRTGEKVFLECVQDMDHENMFWYRQDPGLGLRLIYFSYDVKMKEKGDIPEGYSVSREKKERFSLILESASTNQTSMYLCASNDPGQGAGNTIYFGEGSWLTVV.

This chain connects TRBV6-6 to TRBJ1-3; D perhaps matches TRBD1 (6 bases). This CDR3 is built from 15 residues. Germline CDR1 reads MNHNY; CDR2 reads SVGAGI (reference sequence). V lost 7 bases and J lost 2, with 15 bases in between. CDR3 coding DNA: TGTGCCAGCACTCCCCCCCCAGGGGCTGGAAACACCATATATTTT. This encodes CASTPPPGAGNTIYF.

The V and J genes are TRBV5-8 and TRBJ2-1, with 7 bases identical to TRBD1. CDR1 is SGHTS and CDR2 is YDEGEE in the germline V gene. The CDR3 spans 15 residues. V was pared by 2 bases and J by 7 bases, with 9 bases of the junction left unmatched. CDR3 sequence: CASSFRGQRRNEQFF. In DNA form, the CDR3 reads TGTGCCAGCAGCTTTCGGGGACAGAGGAGAAATGAGCAGTTCTTC.